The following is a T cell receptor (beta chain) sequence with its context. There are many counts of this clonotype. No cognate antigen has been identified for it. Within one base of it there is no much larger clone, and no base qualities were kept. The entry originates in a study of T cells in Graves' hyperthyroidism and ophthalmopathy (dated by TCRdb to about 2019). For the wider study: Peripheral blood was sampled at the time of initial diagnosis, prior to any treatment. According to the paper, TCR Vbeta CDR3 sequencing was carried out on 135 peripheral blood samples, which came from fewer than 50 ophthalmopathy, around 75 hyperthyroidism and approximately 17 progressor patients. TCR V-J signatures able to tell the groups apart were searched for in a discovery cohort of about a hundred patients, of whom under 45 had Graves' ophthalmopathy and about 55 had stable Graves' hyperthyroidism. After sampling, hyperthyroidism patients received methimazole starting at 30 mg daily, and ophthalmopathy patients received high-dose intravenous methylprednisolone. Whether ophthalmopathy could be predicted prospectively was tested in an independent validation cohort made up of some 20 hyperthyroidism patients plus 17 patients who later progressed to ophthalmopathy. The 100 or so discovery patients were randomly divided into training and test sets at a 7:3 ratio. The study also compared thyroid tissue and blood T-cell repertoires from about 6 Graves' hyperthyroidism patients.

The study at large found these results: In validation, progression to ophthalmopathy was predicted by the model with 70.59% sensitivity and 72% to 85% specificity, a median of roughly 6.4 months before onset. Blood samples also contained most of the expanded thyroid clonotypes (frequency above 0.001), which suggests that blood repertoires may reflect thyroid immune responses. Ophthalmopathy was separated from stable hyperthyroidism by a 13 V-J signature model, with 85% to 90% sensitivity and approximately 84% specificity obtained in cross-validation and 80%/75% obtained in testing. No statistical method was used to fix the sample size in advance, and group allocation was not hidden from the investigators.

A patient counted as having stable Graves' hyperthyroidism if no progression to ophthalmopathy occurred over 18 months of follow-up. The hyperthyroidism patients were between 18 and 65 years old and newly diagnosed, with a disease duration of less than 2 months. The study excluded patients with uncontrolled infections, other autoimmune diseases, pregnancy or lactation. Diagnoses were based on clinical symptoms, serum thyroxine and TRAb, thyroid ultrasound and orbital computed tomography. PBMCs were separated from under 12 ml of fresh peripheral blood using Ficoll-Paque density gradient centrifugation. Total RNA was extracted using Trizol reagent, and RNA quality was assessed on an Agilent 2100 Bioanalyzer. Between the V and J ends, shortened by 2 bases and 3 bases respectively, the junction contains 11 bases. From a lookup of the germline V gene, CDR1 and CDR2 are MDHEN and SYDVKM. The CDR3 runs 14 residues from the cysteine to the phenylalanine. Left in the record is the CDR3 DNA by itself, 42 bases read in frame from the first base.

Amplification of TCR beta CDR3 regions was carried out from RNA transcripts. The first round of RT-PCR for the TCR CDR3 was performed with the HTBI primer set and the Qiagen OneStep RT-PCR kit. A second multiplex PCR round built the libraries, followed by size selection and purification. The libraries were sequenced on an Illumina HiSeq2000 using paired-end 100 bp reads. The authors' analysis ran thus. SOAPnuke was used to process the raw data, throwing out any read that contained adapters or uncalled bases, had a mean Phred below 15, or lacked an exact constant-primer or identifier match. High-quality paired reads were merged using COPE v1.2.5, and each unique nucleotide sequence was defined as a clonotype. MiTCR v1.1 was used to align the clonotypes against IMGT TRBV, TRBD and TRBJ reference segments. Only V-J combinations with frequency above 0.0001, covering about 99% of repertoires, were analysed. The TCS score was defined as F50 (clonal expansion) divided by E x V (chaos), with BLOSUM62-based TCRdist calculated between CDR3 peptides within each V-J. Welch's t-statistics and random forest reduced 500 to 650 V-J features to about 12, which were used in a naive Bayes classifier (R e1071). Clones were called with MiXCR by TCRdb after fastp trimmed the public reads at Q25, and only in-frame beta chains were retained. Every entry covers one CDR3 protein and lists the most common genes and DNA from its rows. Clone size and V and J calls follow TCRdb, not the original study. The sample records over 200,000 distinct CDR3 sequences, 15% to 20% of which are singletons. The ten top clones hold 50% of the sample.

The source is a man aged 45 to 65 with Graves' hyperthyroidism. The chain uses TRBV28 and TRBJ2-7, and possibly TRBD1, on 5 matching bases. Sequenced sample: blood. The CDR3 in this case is CASSLSFDSYEQYF. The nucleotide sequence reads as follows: TGTGCCAGCAGTTTAAGCTTTGACAGCTACGAGCAGTACTTC.